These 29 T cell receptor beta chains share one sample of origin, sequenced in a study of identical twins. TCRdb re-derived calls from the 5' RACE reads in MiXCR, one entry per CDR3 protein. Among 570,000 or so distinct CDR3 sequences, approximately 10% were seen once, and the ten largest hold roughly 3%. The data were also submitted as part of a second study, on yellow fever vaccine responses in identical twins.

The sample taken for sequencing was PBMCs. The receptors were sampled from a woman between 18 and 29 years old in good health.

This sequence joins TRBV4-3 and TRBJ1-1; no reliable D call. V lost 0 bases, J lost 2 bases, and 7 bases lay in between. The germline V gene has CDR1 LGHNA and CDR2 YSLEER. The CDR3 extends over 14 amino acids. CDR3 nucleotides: TGCGCCAGCAGCCAAGATTACGCTAACACTGAAGCTTTCTTT. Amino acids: CASSQDYANTEAFF.

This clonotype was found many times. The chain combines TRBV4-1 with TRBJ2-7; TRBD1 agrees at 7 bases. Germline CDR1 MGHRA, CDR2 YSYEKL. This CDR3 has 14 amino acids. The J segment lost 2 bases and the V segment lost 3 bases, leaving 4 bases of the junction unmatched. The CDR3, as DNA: TGCGCCAGCAGCCATGGGGACAGTACCTACGAGCAGTACTTC. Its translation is CASSHGDSTYEQYF.

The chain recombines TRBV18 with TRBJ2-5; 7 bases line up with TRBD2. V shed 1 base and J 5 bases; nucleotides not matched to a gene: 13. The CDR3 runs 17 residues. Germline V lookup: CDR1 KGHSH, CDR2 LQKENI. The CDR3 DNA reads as TGTGCCAGCTCACCACGGGTAGTTGCGGGAGTTGAGGAGACCCAGTACTTC. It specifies CASSPRVVAGVEETQYF.

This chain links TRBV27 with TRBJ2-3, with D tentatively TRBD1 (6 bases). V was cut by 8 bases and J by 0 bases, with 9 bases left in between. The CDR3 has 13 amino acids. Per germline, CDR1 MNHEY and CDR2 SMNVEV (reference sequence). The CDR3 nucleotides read TGTGCCAGCCGGGACACTAGCACAGATACGCAGTATTTT. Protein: CASRDTSTDTQYF.

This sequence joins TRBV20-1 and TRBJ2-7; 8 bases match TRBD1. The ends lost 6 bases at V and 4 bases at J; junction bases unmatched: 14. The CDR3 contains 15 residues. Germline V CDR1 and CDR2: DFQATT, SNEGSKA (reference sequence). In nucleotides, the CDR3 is TGCAGTGCGGACCGTCAGGACAGGGCTAGATACGAGCAGTACTTC. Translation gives CSADRQDRARYEQYF.

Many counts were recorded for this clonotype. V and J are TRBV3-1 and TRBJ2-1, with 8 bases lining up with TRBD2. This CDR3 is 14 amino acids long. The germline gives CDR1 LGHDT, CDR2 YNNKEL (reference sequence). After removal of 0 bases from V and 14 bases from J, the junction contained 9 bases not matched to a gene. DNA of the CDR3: TGTGCCAGCAGCCAAGATGTGGGCGGGAGGAAAGAGTTCTTC. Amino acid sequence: CASSQDVGGRKEFF.

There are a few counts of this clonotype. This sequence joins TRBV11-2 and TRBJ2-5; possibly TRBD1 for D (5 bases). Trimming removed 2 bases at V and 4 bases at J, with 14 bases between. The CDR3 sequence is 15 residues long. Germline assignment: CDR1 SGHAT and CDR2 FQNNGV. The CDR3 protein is CASSLRSWGPETQYF. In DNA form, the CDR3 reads TGTGCCAGCAGCTTACGAAGCTGGGGCCCAGAGACCCAGTACTTC.

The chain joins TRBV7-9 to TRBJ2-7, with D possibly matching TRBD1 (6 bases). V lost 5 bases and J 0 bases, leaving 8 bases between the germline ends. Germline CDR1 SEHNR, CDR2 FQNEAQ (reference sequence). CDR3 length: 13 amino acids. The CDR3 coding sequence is TGTGCCAGCAGCGGGGACACCTCCTACGAGCAGTACTTC. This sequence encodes CASSGDTSYEQYF. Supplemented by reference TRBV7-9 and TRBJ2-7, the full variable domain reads DTGVSQNPRHKITKRGQNVTFRCDPISEHNRLYWYRQTLGQGPEFLTYFQNEAQLEKSRLLSDRFSAERPKGSFSTLEIQRTEQGDSAMYLCASSGDTSYEQYFGPGTRLTVT.

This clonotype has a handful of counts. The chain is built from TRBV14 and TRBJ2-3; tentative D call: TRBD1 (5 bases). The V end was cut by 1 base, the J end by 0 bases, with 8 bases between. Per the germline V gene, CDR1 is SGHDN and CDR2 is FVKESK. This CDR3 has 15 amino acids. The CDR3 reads CASSQGGTSTDTQYF. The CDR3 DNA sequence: TGTGCCAGCAGCCAAGGGGGCACTAGCACAGATACGCAGTATTTT.

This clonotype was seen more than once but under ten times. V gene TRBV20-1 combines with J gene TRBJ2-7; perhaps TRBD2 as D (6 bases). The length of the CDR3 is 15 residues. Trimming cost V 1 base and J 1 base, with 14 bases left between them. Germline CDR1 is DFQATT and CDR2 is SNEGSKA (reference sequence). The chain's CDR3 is CSARGLVRESYEQYF. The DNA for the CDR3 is TGCAGTGCTAGAGGACTAGTTAGGGAATCCTACGAGCAGTACTTC.

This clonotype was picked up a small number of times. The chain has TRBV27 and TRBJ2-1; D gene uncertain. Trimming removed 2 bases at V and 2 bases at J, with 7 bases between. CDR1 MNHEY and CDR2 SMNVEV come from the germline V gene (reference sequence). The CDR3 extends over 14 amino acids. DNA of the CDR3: TGTGCCAGCAGTTTAAGTGACGCCTACAATGAGCAGTTCTTC. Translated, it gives CASSLSDAYNEQFF.

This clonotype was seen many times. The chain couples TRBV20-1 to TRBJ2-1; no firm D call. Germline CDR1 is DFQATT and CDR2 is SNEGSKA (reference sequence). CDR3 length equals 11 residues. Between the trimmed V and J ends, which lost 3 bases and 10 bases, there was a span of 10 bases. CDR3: CSARWQREQFF. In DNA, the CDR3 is TGCAGTGCTAGGTGGCAACGAGAGCAGTTCTTC.

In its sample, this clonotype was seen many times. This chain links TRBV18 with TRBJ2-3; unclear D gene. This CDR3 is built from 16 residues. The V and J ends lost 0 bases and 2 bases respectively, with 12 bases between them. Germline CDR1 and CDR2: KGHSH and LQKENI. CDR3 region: CASSPPNGGSTDTQYF. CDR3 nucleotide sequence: TGTGCCAGCTCACCACCGAATGGCGGCTCCACAGATACGCAGTATTTT.

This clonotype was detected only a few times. The CDR3 nucleotides are TGTGCCAGCAGCCAAGATTGGGGAAGCTCCTACGAGCAGTACTTC. Translation: CASSQDWGSSYEQYF. The chain links TRBV3-1 to TRBJ2-7; no clear D gene. V was clipped by 0 bases and J by 0 bases, with 9 bases between them. Germline assignment: CDR1 LGHDT and CDR2 YNNKEL (reference sequence). This CDR3 spans 15 amino acids.

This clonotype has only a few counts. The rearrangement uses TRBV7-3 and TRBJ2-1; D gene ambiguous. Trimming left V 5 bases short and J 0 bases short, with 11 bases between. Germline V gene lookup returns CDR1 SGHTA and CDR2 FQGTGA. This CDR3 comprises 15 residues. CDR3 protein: CASSLDIHSYNEQFF. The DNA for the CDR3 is TGTGCCAGCAGCCTCGACATCCACTCCTACAATGAGCAGTTCTTC.

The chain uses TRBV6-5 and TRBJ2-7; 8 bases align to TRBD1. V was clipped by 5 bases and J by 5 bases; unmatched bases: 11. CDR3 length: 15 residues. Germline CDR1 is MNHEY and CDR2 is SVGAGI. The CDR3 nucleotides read TGTGCCAGCAGTAACCACCGGACAGGGTCCCACGAGCAGTACTTC. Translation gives CASSNHRTGSHEQYF.

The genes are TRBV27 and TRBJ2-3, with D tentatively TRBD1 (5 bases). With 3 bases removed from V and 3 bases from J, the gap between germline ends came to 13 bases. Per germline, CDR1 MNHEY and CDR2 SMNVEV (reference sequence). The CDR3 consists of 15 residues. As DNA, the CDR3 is TGTGCCAGCAGTTTTATTGACAGATTAACAGATACGCAGTATTTT. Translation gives CASSFIDRLTDTQYF.

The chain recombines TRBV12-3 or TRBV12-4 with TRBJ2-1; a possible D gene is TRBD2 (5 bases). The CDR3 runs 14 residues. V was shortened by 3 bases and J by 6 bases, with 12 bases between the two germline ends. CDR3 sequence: CASSLRGSANEQFF. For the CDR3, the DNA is TGTGCCAGCAGTTTGCGCGGGTCGGCCAATGAGCAGTTCTTC.

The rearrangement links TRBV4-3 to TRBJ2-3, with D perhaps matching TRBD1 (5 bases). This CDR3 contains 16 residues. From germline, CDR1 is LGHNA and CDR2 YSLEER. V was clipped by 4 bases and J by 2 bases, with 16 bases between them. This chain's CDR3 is CASSLDSTATTDTQYF. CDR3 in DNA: TGCGCCAGCAGCCTAGACTCGACAGCTACCACAGATACGCAGTATTTT.

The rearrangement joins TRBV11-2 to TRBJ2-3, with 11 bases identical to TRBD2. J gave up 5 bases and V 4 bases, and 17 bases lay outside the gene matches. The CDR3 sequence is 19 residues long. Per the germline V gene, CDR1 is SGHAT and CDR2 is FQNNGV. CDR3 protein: CASSYSGGLGLAELDTQYF. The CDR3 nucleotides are TGTGCCAGCAGCTACTCCGGAGGGTTGGGACTAGCGGAATTAGATACGCAGTATTTT. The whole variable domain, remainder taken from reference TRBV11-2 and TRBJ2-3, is EAGVAQSPRYKIIEKRQSVAFWCNPISGHATLYWYQQILGQGPKLLIQFQNNGVVDDSQLPKDRFSAERLKGVDSTLKIQPAKLEDSAVYLCASSYSGGLGLAELDTQYFGPGTRLTVL.

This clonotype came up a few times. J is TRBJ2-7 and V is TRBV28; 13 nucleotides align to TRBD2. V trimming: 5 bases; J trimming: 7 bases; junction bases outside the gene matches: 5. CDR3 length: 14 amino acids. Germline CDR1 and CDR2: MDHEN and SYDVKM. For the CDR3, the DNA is TGTGCCAGCAGTCCGCTGGGACTAGCGGGGGAGCAGTACTTC. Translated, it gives CASSPLGLAGEQYF.

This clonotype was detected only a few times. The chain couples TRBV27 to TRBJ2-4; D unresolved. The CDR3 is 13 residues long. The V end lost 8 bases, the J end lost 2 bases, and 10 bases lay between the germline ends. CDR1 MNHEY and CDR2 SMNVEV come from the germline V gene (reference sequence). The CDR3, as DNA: TGTGCCAGCGGACCTGCGACCAAAAACATTCAGTACTTC. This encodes CASGPATKNIQYF.

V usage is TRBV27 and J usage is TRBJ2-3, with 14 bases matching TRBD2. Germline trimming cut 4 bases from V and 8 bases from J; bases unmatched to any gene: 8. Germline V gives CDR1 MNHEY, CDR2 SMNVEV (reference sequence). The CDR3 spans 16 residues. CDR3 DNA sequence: TGTGCCAGCAGTTCAACCGGGACTAGCGGGAGTATTACGCAGTATTTT. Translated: CASSSTGTSGSITQYF.

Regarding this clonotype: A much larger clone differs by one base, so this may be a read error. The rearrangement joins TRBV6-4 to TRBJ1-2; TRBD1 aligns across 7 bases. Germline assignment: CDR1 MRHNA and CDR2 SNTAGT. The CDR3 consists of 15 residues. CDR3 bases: TGTGCCAGCAGTGACTCGACAGGGCCTAACTATGGCCACACCTTC. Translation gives CASSDSTGPNYGHTF.

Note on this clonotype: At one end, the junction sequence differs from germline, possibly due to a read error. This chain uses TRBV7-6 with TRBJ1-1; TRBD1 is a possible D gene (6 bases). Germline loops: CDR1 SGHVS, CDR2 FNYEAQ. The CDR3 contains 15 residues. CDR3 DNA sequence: TGTGCCAGCAGCCGGAGGGAGGGGGATAACACTGAAGCTTCCTTT. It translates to CASSRREGDNTEASF.

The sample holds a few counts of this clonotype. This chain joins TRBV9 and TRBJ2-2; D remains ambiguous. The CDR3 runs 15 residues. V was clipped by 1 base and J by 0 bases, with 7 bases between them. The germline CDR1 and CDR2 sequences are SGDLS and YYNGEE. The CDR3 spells CASSVRASNTGELFF. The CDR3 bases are TGTGCCAGCAGCGTACGGGCATCGAACACCGGGGAGCTGTTTTTT.

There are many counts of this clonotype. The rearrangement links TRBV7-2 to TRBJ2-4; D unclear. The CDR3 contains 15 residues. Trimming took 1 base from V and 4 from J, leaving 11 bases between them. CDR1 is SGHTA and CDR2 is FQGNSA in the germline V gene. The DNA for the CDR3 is TGTGCCAGCAGCTTAGTGGTTTCTGAGAAAAACATTCAGTACTTC. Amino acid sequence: CASSLVVSEKNIQYF.

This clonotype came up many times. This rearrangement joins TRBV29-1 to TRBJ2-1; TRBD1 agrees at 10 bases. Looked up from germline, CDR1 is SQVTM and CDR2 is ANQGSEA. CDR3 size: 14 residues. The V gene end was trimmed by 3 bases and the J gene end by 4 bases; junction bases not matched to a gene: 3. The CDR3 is CSVEGQGTYNEQFF. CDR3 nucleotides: TGCAGCGTTGAGGGACAGGGGACTTACAATGAGCAGTTCTTC.

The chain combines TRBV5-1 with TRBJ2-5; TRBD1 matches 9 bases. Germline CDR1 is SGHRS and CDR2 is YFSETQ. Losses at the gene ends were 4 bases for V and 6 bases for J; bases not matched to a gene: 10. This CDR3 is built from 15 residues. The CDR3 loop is CASSISDRGLKTQYF. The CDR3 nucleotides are TGCGCCAGCAGCATCTCTGACAGGGGGTTGAAGACCCAGTACTTC.